This T cell receptor beta chain was sequenced for a study of beta chain features in type 1 diabetes. Study-wide background: All samples together contributed 90 million to 130 million sorted cells for examination.

The whole isolated RNA underwent reverse transcription, so sequencing captured expressed TCRB transcripts. Sequencing used immunoSEQ multiplex PCR; TCRdb keeps in-frame clones, though not all of them. This sample has roughly 180,000 clones, with less than 15% found just once. The V segment lost 3 bases and the J segment 4 bases; nucleotides outside the gene matches: 6. The CDR3 consists of 14 residues. In germline, CDR1 is GTSNPN, CDR2 SVGIG (reference sequence). The clonotype comes from a woman in her late teens or twenties in good health. The rearrangement joins TRBV30 to TRBJ1-3, with 7 bases that match TRBD1. Sequenced sample: central memory CD4+ T cells from blood. CDR3 sequence reads: CAWRDTGVGNTIYF. CDR3 nucleotides: TGTGCCTGGAGGGATACAGGGGTGGGAAACACCATATATTTT.